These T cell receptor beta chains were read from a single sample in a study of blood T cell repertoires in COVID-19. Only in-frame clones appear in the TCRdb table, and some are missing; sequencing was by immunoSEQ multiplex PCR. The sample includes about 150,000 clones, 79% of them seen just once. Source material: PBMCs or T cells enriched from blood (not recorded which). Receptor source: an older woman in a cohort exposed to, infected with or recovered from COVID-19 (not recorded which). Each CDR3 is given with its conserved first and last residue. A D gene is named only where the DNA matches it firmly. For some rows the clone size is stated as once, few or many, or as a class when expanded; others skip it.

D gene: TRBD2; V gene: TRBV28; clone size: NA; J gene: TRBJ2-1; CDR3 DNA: TGTGCCAGCAGACAGGGACTAGCGGGAGGAGAGCAGTTCTTC; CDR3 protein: CASRQGLAGGEQFF
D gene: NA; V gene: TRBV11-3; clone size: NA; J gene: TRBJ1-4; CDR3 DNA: TGTGCCAGCAGCCCCGGGATGTCGACTAATGAAAAACTGTTTTTT; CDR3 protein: CASSPGMSTNEKLFF
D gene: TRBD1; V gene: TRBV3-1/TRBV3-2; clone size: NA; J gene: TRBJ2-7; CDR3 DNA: TGTGCCAGCAGCCCCCTAGGGACAGGGTTCGCCTACGAGCAGTACTTC; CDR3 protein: CASSPLGTGFAYEQYF
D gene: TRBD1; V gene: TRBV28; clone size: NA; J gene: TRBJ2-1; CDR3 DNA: TGTGCCAGTGATAAGGGACAGAACAACAATGAGCAGTTCTTC; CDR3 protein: CASDKGQNNNEQFF
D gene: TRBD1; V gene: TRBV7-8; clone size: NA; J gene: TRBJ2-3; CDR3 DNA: TGTGCCAGCAGCCTACAGGGGGTTCGCACAGATACGCAGTATTTT; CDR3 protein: CASSLQGVRTDTQYF
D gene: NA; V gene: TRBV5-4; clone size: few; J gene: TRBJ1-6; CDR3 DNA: TGTGCCAGCAGCTTGGGGGTTAGCTCACCCCTCCACTTT; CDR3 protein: CASSLGVSSPLHF
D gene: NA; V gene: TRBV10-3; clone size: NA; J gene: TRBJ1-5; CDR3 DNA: TGTGCCATCACGGGGGGGCCCAATCAGCCCCAGCATTTT; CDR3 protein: CAITGGPNQPQHF
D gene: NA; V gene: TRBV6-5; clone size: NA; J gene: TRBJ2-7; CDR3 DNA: TGTGCCAGCAGTTGGTTGATCCTAACCTACGAGCAGTACTTC; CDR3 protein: CASSWLILTYEQYF
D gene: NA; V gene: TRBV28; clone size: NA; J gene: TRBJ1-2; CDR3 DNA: TGTGCCAGCAGCACAGGGTTGGGAGGCTACACCTTC; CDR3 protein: CASSTGLGGYTF
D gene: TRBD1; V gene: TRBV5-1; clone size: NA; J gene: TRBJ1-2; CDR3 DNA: TGCGCCAGCAGCGGGGGACAGGATAACTATGGCTACACCTTC; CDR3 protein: CASSGGQDNYGYTF
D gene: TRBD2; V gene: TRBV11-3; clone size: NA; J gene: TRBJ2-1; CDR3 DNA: TGTGCCAGCAGCAGGCGGGGGAGCTCCTACAATGAGCAGTTCTTC; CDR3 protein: CASSRRGSSYNEQFF
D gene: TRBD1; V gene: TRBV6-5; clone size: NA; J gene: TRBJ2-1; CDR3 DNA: TGTGCCAGCAGTAGACAGGGGAAACGGGACAATGAGCAGTTCTTC; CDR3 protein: CASSRQGKRDNEQFF
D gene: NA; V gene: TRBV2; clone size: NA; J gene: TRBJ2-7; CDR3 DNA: TGTGCCAGCAGTGACACAGGGATGTACGAGCAGTACTTC; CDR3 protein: CASSDTGMYEQYF
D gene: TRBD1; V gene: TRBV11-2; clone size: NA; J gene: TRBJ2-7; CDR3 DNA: TGTGCCAGCAGCTTAACGGACAGGGGGCGCGAGCAGTACTTC; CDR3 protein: CASSLTDRGREQYF
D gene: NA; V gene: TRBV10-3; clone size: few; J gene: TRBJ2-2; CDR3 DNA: TGTGCCATCACCCCGGGCGCGGGGACCGGGGAGCTGTTTTTT; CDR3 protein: CAITPGAGTGELFF
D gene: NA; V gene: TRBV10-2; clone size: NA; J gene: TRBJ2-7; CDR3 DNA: TGCGCCAGCAGTGACTTCGAGACAGGATACGAGCAGTACTTC; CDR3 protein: CASSDFETGYEQYF
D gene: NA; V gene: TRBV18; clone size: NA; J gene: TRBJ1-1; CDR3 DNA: TGTGCCAGCTCACTATCCACAGGGCGTGCGGCGTCGTATGCTTTCTTT; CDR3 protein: CASSLSTGRAASYAFF
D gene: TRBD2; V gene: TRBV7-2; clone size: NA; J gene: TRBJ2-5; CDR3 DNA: TGTGCCAGCAGCTCCGGGACTACGCTAGGAGAGACCCAGTACTTC; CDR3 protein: CASSSGTTLGETQYF
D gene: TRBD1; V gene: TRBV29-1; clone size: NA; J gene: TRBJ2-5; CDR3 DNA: TGCAGCGCAGACCAGGGGGCACAAGAGACCCAGTACTTC; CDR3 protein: CSADQGAQETQYF
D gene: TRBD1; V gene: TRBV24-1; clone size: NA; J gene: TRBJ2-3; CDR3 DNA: TGTGCCACCAGTGTACGACCGGGACAGGGGGCGATAGATACGCAGTATTTT; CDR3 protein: CATSVRPGQGAIDTQYF
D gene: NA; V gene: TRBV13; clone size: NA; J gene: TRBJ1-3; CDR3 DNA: TGTGCCAGCAGCTTATTGGCGGCTAGCTCTGGAAACACCATATATTTT; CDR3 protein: CASSLLAASSGNTIYF
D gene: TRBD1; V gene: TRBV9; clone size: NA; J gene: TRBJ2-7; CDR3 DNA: TGTGCCAGCAGCGTAGGGACAGGGCTCTCCTACGAGCAGTACTTC; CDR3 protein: CASSVGTGLSYEQYF
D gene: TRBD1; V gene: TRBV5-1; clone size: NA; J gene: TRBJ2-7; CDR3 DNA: TGCGCCAGCAGCTCAACAGGGGGCAGCGAGCAGTACTTC; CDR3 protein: CASSSTGGSEQYF
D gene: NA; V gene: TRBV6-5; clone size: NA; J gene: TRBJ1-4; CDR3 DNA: TGTGCCAGCAGTTACTCGGGAGGTGAAAAACTGTTTTTT; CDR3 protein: CASSYSGGEKLFF
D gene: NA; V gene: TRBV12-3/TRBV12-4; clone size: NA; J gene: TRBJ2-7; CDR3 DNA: TGTGCCAGCGGGTACGACAGAGCCTACGAGCAGTACTTC; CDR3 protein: CASGYDRAYEQYF
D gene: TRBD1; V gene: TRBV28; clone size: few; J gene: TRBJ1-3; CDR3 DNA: TGTGCCAGCAACAATGGACAGGGGTCTGGAAACACCATATATTTT; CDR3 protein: CASNNGQGSGNTIYF
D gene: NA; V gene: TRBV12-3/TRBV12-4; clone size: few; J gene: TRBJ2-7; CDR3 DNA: TGTGCCAGCAGTTTATTTGGCTTCTACGAGCAGTACTTC; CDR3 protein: CASSLFGFYEQYF
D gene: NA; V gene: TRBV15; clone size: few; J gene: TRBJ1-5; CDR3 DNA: TGTGCCACCAGCGCCAGGGAATATCAGCCCCAGCATTTT; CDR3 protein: CATSAREYQPQHF
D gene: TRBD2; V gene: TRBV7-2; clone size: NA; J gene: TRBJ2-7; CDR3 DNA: TGTGCCAGCAGTTGGACTAGCCAGGGGAACTACGAGCAGTACTTC; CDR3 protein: CASSWTSQGNYEQYF